This is a list of T cell receptor beta chains from one sample in a study of cytomegalovirus exposure and HLA in healthy donors. Generated by immunoSEQ multiplex PCR, the TCRdb table keeps only in-frame clones and is missing some. The sample carries about 130,000 clones, about 84% recorded once. Sequencing was carried out using PBMCs. These receptors were taken from a man aged 18 to 35 in good health and CMV-seropositive. Both conserved end residues are part of each CDR3. The D gene is left open where the match is weak.

D gene	V gene	J gene	CDR3 protein
TRBD2	TRBV10-1	TRBJ2-2	CASSSGGFNTGELFF
.	TRBV18	TRBJ1-3	CASSPRGDRNTIYF
TRBD2	TRBV7-8	TRBJ2-5	CASSLEGGPKETQYF
.	TRBV4-1	TRBJ2-5	CASSSRETQYF
.	TRBV2	TRBJ2-7	CASFRNEQYF
.	TRBV12-5	TRBJ1-1	CASGLNGGNTEAFF
.	TRBV6-5	TRBJ2-3	CASSDRQSTDTQYF
TRBD1	TRBV14	TRBJ2-1	CASSQTDRGEQFF
.	TRBV28	TRBJ2-2	CASSFPANTGELFF
.	TRBV19	TRBJ2-2	CASSFRENTGELFF